This T cell receptor (beta chain) was found in a study of response to subunit inactivated influenza vaccine. Findings of the study overall: T cells newly recruited by each seasonal influenza vaccination are few, the authors suggested.

Via MiXCR, TCRdb re-called the RT-PCR reads, giving one row per CDR3 protein. The sample carries more than 450,000 distinct CDR3 sequences, roughly 12% recorded once. The CDR3 is made up of 14 amino acids. With V trimmed by 0 bases and J by 5 bases, 5 bases remained unmatched. CDR1 and CDR2 (germline): DFQATT, SNEGSKA (reference sequence). This clonotype showed up just a few times. What it binds is unknown. The chain couples TRBV20-1 to TRBJ2-7; 9 bases map to TRBD1. Material: PBMCs from blood, obtained on the day of vaccination. The receptor was derived from a man aged 50 to 59 who received an inactivated influenza vaccine. This chain's CDR3 is CSARDIQGANEQYF. CDR3 coding DNA: TGCAGTGCTAGAGATATACAGGGGGCGAACGAGCAGTACTTC.